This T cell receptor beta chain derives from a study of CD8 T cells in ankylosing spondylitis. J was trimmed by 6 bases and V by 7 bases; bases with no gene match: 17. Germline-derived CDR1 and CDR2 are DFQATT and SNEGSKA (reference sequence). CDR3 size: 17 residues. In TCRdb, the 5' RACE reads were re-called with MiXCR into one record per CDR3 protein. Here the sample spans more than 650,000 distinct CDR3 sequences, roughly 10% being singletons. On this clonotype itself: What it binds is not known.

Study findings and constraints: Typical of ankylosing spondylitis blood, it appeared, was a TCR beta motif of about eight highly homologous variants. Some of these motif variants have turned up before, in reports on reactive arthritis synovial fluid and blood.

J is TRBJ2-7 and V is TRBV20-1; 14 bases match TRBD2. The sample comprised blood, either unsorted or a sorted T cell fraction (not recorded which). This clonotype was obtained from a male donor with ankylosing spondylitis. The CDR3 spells CSGAGLAGAPLTFEQYF. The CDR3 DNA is TGCAGTGGCGCGGGACTAGCGGGAGCACCACTGACCTTCGAGCAGTACTTC.